The T cell receptor (beta chain) described here comes from a study of T cells after yellow fever vaccination. The study's findings and limits: A weaker but faster secondary response was observed, peaking on day 5 versus 15.

TCRdb reprocessed the 5' RACE reads with MiXCR, giving one entry per CDR3 protein. The sample contains 500,000 to 550,000 distinct CDR3 sequences, 21% of which appear only once. Germline CDR1 reads KGHDR; CDR2 reads SFDVKD. The germline V and J ends were trimmed by 4 bases and 4 bases, with 8 bases remaining between them. This CDR3 has 13 residues. This clonotype has a handful of counts. Its antigen is unidentified. The V gene is TRBV24-1, the J gene TRBJ2-3; no clear D. The starting material was PBMCs, obtained less than 25 days after the first yellow fever vaccination. This receptor was identified in a young man who received the YFV17D yellow fever vaccine. The CDR3 nucleotides read TGTGCCACCAGTGAATCCCAACCAGATACGCAGTATTTT. Residues: CATSESQPDTQYF.